Detailed here is one T cell receptor beta chain. These data originate in a study of metastatic and nonmetastatic thyroid tumors. Patients were all untreated before their thyroid surgery. TCRdb re-clonotyped the PCR reads through MiXCR. The sample has about 15,000 clones; about 35% are singletons. J gave up 10 bases and V 4 bases, and 11 bases lay outside the gene matches. Germline loops: CDR1 DFQATT, CDR2 SNEGSKA (reference sequence). The CDR3 runs 15 residues. The chain links TRBV20-1 to TRBJ1-3; 12 bases align to TRBD1. The source is a male donor with papillary thyroid cancer or a benign thyroid nodule (not recorded which). Some clones in this sample may be carry-over from other donors' samples. The specimen sequenced was tumor tissue. The CDR3 spells CSATGTGGYVKTIYF. The CDR3 DNA sequence: TGCAGTGCTACGGGGACAGGGGGCTACGTAAAGACCATATATTTT.